These 2 T cell receptor beta chains came from one sample sequenced in a study of OX40 agonist ivuxolimab in advanced cancers. Libraries were prepared by immunoSEQ multiplex PCR; TCRdb keeps only in-frame clonotypes and omits some of them. The table shows about 19,000 clones, with about 83% occurring only once. Specimen: CD4+ or CD8+ T cells sorted from blood, collected in a trial of the OX40 agonist ivuxolimab. Source of these receptors: an adult with an advanced solid tumor such as melanoma, head and neck, liver or kidney cancer.

As DNA, the CDR3 is TGTGCCTGGAAGGGGGCTGGGGCCAACGTCCTGACTTTC. This translates into CAWKGAGANVLTF. The chain joins TRBV30 to TRBJ2-6; TRBD1 is a possible D gene (6 bases). Trimming removed 4 bases from V and 2 bases from J, with 6 bases in between. The length of the CDR3 is 13 residues. Germline V CDR1 and CDR2: GTSNPN, SVGIG (reference sequence).

The V gene is TRBV4-3, the J gene TRBJ2-7; D may correspond to TRBD1 or TRBD2 (6 bases each). The CDR3 consists of 14 residues. Trimming took off 5 bases at V and 0 bases at J, with 11 bases between the two ends. The germline V gene has CDR1 LGHNA and CDR2 YSLEER. The CDR3 DNA follows: TGCGCCAGCAGCTTCGGGGGCAGCTCCTACGAGCAGTACTTC. This encodes CASSFGGSSYEQYF.